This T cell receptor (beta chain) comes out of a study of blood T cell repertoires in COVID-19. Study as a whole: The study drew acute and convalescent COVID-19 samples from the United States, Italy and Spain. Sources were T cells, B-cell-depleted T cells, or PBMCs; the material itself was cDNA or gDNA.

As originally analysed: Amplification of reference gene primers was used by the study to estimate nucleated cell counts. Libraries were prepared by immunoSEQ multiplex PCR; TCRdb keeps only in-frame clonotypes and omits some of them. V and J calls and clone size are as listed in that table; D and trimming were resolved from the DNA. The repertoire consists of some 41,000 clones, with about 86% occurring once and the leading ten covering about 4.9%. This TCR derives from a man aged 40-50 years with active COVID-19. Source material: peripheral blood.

Here the CDR3 DNA reads TGTGCCAGCAGTCCTCGTTTGGGGGCTCGGAACAATGAGCAGTTCTTC. Translating it yields CASSPRLGARNNEQFF. J is TRBJ2-1 and V is TRBV25-1; a weak D match, TRBD1 (6 bases). CDR1 is MGHDK and CDR2 is SYGVNS in the germline V gene. The V gene lost 5 bases and the J gene lost 5 bases, with 19 bases spanning the gap. This CDR3 has 16 residues.